This is a list of T cell receptor beta chains from one sample in a study of STAT5B mutations in CD4+ large granular lymphocyte leukemia. TCRdb keeps only in-frame clones here, not all; method: immunoSEQ multiplex PCR. The sample records about 35,000 clones, more than 65% being singletons. Sequencing was performed on CD4+ T cells from blood buffy coats. These receptors originate from a human donor in good health. Both conserved end residues are trimmed from each CDR3. The order of the fields is V gene, J gene, CDR3 protein.

TRBV6-5	TRBJ1-2	ASSYSGGDGYT
TRBV5-4	TRBJ1-2	ASSLESGVGYGYT
TRBV11-2	TRBJ1-1	ASRLEQGTEAF
TRBV2	TRBJ2-7	ASSEPFSYEQY
TRBV7-8	TRBJ2-2	ASSFGQRYTGELF
TRBV29-1	TRBJ2-3	SVVGVPISTDTQY
TRBV7-9	TRBJ1-6	ASSASGQGGNSPLH
TRBV10-3	TRBJ1-2	AIRTGTANYGYT
TRBV6-4	TRBJ2-1	ASSDVPPNEQF
TRBV30	TRBJ1-1	AWRYGASPNTEAF
TRBV6-6	TRBJ1-5	ASSYAAGVGNQPQH
TRBV30	TRBJ2-2	AWSVPPNTGELF
TRBV27	TRBJ2-7	ASSPWTGSYEQY
TRBV5-4	TRBJ2-7	ATGPGSKYEQY
TRBV7-8	TRBJ1-3	ASSLRGGHGNTIY
TRBV7-6	TRBJ1-6	ASSLGTGLLNSPLH
TRBV6-6	TRBJ2-3	ASSYHRGTDTQY
TRBV18	TRBJ2-2	ASSPLSSTGELF
TRBV5-6	TRBJ1-4	ASSFVGGANEKLF
TRBV5-6	TRBJ2-5	ASSSGKTGVGETQY